These 30 T cell receptor beta chains originate from one sample sequenced in a study of blood T cell repertoires in COVID-19. TCRdb's copy holds only in-frame clones and misses some; the assay was immunoSEQ multiplex PCR. The data contain about 480,000 clones, 88% of them seen just once; the ten biggest clones take up less than 2%. Input material: PBMCs or T cells enriched from blood (not recorded which). The receptors originated from a woman between 40 and 50 years old who had recovered from COVID-19.

This chain connects TRBV27 to TRBJ2-1, with 10 bases aligning to TRBD2. This CDR3 has 18 amino acids. J gave up 1 base and V 2 bases, and 8 bases lay outside the gene matches. Per the germline V gene, CDR1 is MNHEY and CDR2 is SMNVEV (reference sequence). This CDR3 is CASSLRGLAGVSYNEQFF. The CDR3 DNA follows: TGTGCCAGCAGTTTAAGGGGCCTAGCGGGAGTTTCCTACAATGAGCAGTTCTTC.

V and J are TRBV19 and TRBJ1-5; no clear D. Germline V gene lookup returns CDR1 LNHDA and CDR2 SQIVND (reference sequence). There are 15 residues in the CDR3. V was pared by 3 bases and J by 3 bases, with 12 bases between. In DNA, the CDR3 is TGTGCCAGTAGTATCCGTTGGGAGTACAATCAGCCCCAGCATTTT. This translates into CASSIRWEYNQPQHF. The full variable domain, with the rest looked up from reference TRBV19 and TRBJ1-5, is DGGITQSPKYLFRKEGQNVTLSCEQNLNHDAMYWYRQDPGQGLRLIYYSQIVNDFQKGDIAEGYSVSREKKESFPLTVTSAQKNPTAFYLCASSIRWEYNQPQHFGDGTRLSIL.

This sequence joins TRBV5-1 and TRBJ1-4, with 9 bases lining up with TRBD1. CDR3 length equals 14 residues. The germline V gene encodes CDR1 SGHRS and CDR2 YFSETQ. V lost 4 bases and J lost 7; bases outside the gene matches: 5. The CDR3 coding sequence is TGCGCCAGCAGCCAACAGGGGGCGCTTGAAAAACTGTTTTTT. Residues: CASSQQGALEKLFF. Based on the CDR3 plus reference TRBV5-1 and TRBJ1-4, the full variable domain is KAGVTQTPRYLIKTRGQQVTLSCSPISGHRSVSWYQQTPGQGLQFLFEYFSETQRNKGNFPGRFSGRQFSNSRSEMNVSTLELGDSALYLCASSQQGALEKLFFGSGTQLSVL.

The chain links TRBV5-1 to TRBJ2-3, with TRBD2 matching 8 bases. Germline V lookup: CDR1 SGHRS, CDR2 YFSETQ. J gave up 8 bases and V 0 bases, and 5 bases lay outside the gene matches. The CDR3 consists of 14 residues. The CDR3 bases are TGCGCCAGCAGCTTGGAGACTAGCGCCGGTACGCAGTATTTT. This codes for CASSLETSAGTQYF. Together with reference TRBV5-1 and TRBJ2-3, the CDR3 gives the full variable domain: KAGVTQTPRYLIKTRGQQVTLSCSPISGHRSVSWYQQTPGQGLQFLFEYFSETQRNKGNFPGRFSGRQFSNSRSEMNVSTLELGDSALYLCASSLETSAGTQYFGPGTRLTVL.

This clone was detected only a few times. The rearrangement uses TRBV6-4 and TRBJ2-2; no definite D call. This CDR3 contains 15 residues. Looked up from germline, CDR1 is MRHNA and CDR2 is SNTAGT. Trimming left V 6 bases short and J 3 bases short, with 14 bases between. DNA of the CDR3: TGTGCCAGCAGCGCCGGTGGGCAGGACACCGGGGAGCTGTTTTTT. Translated: CASSAGGQDTGELFF.

This chain uses TRBV12-3 or TRBV12-4 with TRBJ2-7; no clear D gene. The length of the CDR3 is 13 residues. Trimming pared 2 bases from V and 3 bases from J, leaving 8 bases between. In nucleotides, the CDR3 is TGTGCCAGCAGTTTATCCAGGATCTACGAGCAGTACTTC. The encoded protein is CASSLSRIYEQYF.

This chain links TRBV20-1 with TRBJ2-1, with D perhaps matching TRBD2 (5 bases). With 3 bases removed from V and 0 bases from J, the gap between germline ends came to 21 bases. CDR1 and CDR2 (germline): DFQATT, SNEGSKA (reference sequence). The CDR3 runs 18 residues. CDR3 bases: TGCAGTGCTAGTGTCCCCCCCGACTGGACTTACTCCTACAATGAGCAGTTCTTC. The encoded protein is CSASVPPDWTYSYNEQFF.

J is TRBJ2-4 and V is TRBV7-2, with D uncertain. The CDR3 sequence is 15 residues long. Deletions cut 7 bases from V and 6 bases from J, with 19 bases between. Germline CDR1 is SGHTA and CDR2 is FQGNSA. CDR3 region: CASTLARGGGNIQYF. CDR3 bases: TGTGCCAGCACTCTCGCGCGTGGTGGTGGAAACATTCAGTACTTC.

The rearrangement links TRBV3-1 (or the pseudogene TRBV3-2) to TRBJ2-1, with D uncertain. The CDR3 runs to 13 residues. V lost 1 base to trimming and J lost 8 bases, with 9 bases between them. Germline assignment: CDR1 LGHDT and CDR2 YNNKEL (reference sequence). CDR3 region: CASSQVGGDEQFF. The CDR3 coding sequence is TGTGCCAGCAGCCAAGTAGGCGGCGATGAGCAGTTCTTC.

The chain carries TRBV10-3 and TRBJ2-3; D unclear. The CDR3 extends over 14 amino acids. V was shortened by 0 bases and J by 2 bases, with 6 bases between the two germline ends. Per the germline V gene, CDR1 is ENHRY and CDR2 is SYGVKD. The CDR3 sequence is CAISESQYTDTQYF. The DNA of the CDR3 is TGTGCCATCAGTGAGTCCCAGTACACAGATACGCAGTATTTT.

The rearrangement joins TRBV4-3 to TRBJ2-7; no clear D. V lost 4 bases, J lost 6 bases, and 13 bases lay in between. This CDR3 has 13 amino acids. In germline, CDR1 is LGHNA, CDR2 YSLEER. The CDR3 is CASSPWANREQYF. The DNA of the CDR3 is TGCGCCAGCAGCCCATGGGCGAATCGCGAGCAGTACTTC.

In DNA form, the CDR3 reads TGCGCCAGCAGCCAAGGACAGTTCGGAAACACCATATATTTT. As protein: CASSQGQFGNTIYF. The rearrangement joins TRBV4-3 to TRBJ1-3, with D maybe TRBD1 (5 bases). CDR3 length: 14 amino acids. CDR1 LGHNA and CDR2 YSLEER come from the germline V gene. Trimming stripped 1 base from V and 4 bases from J, with 8 bases between.

The chain combines TRBV6-2 or TRBV6-3 with TRBJ1-2, with no clear D. With 5 bases removed from V and 3 bases from J, the gap between germline ends came to 10 bases. Per germline, CDR1 MNHEY and CDR2 SVGEGT. The CDR3 consists of 13 residues. For the CDR3, the DNA is TGTGCCAGCAGTATCTCCACAGACTATGGCTACACCTTC. This gives the protein CASSISTDYGYTF.

The chain has TRBV4-3 and TRBJ1-1; 7 bases map to TRBD1. The CDR3 spans 14 residues. J lost 5 bases, V lost 0 bases, and 3 bases had no gene match. Germline-derived CDR1 and CDR2 are LGHNA and YSLEER. CDR3 bases: TGCGCCAGCAGCCAAGATGGCAGGGGGACTGAAGCTTTCTTT. Encoded protein: CASSQDGRGTEAFF.

In nucleotides, the CDR3 is TGTGCCACCAGTGACCACAGGGGCCGGACCGGGGAGCTGTTTTTT. Protein sequence: CATSDHRGRTGELFF. The V call is TRBV24-1, the J call TRBJ2-2; 7 nucleotides line up with TRBD1. Trimming cost V 4 bases and J 5 bases; bases outside gene matches: 6. The CDR3 loop spans 15 amino acids. CDR1 is KGHDR and CDR2 is SFDVKD in the germline V gene.

The CDR3 loop reads CASSLDDRPYEQYF. The CDR3 DNA reads TGTGCCAGCAGCTTAGACGACAGGCCCTACGAGCAGTACTTC. This sequence joins TRBV7-2 and TRBJ2-7; D possibly corresponds to TRBD1 (6 bases). Trimming removed 1 base from V and 2 bases from J, with 9 bases in between. This CDR3 has 14 residues. Germline CDR1 SGHTA, CDR2 FQGNSA.

V gene TRBV18 combines with J gene TRBJ1-2; the D is unclear. V was pared by 3 bases and J by 8 bases, with 19 bases between. Germline CDR1 reads KGHSH; CDR2 reads LQKENI. CDR3 length equals 15 residues. CDR3 loop: CASSPDSRAGYGYTF. The DNA for the CDR3 is TGTGCCAGCTCACCGGACTCACGGGCCGGATACGGCTACACCTTC.

V usage is TRBV3-1 (or the pseudogene TRBV3-2) and J usage is TRBJ1-2; TRBD1 matches 9 bases. The V gene end was trimmed by 3 bases and the J gene end by 8 bases; junction bases not matched to a gene: 10. Germline-derived CDR1 and CDR2 are LGHDT and YNNKEL (reference sequence). This CDR3 comprises 15 residues. CDR3 loop: CASSHGTGNSRGYTF. CDR3 DNA sequence: TGTGCCAGCAGCCACGGGACAGGGAATTCGCGGGGCTACACCTTC.

This rearrangement joins TRBV10-3 to TRBJ1-2, with a weak D call TRBD1 (6 bases). Between the trimmed V and J ends, which lost 5 bases and 13 bases, there was a span of 20 bases. Germline values: CDR1 ENHRY, CDR2 SYGVKD. CDR3 length: 13 residues. Here the CDR3 DNA reads TGTGCCATCAGTTCCATTGGTGAGGGAGGGGGCACCTTC. Amino acids: CAISSIGEGGGTF.

This chain joins TRBV2 and TRBJ2-1; D is ambiguous. The CDR3 length is 14 residues. Germline values: CDR1 SNHLY, CDR2 FYNNEI. V gave up 3 bases and J gave up 0 bases, with 6 bases separating them. The chain's CDR3 is CASSDSGSYNEQFF. Written as DNA, the CDR3 is TGTGCCAGCAGTGATTCGGGCTCCTACAATGAGCAGTTCTTC.

V gene TRBV4-1 combines with J gene TRBJ1-1; D is undetermined. Trimming left V 0 bases short and J 4 bases short, with 12 bases between. The CDR3 is 15 residues long. Germline CDR1 reads MGHRA; CDR2 reads YSYEKL. CDR3 coding DNA: TGCGCCAGCAGCCAAGATCGAAAGGCGGGCACTGAAGCTTTCTTT. Translated: CASSQDRKAGTEAFF.

CDR3 DNA: TGTGCCAGCAGCTTTCGCTCCCTTAGCGGGGAGCCCCAGTACTTC. Protein sequence: CASSFRSLSGEPQYF. This sequence joins TRBV7-2 and TRBJ2-5; 8 bases align to TRBD2. After removal of 3 bases from V and 9 bases from J, the junction contained 12 bases not matched to a gene. Per germline, CDR1 SGHTA and CDR2 FQGNSA. The CDR3 runs to 15 residues.

This clone occurred once. The rearrangement uses TRBV21-1 and TRBJ1-4; no check of the table's D call, TRBD1, against the DNA was made. TRBV21-1 is annotated as a pseudogene. CDR3 length equals 16 residues. The CDR3 nucleotides read TGTGCCAGCAGCAAAGGCCCGCTACAGGGTGTGGTAAAACTGTTTTTT. This sequence encodes CASSKGPLQGVVKLFF.

The chain recombines TRBV5-5 with TRBJ1-2, with 9 bases aligning to TRBD1. Trimming removed 2 bases from V and 4 bases from J; junction bases left unmatched: 6. Germline CDR1 and CDR2: SGHKS and YYEKEE (reference sequence). The CDR3 covers 15 residues. The CDR3 region has the DNA TGTGCCAGCAGCTTATTAGGACAGGGGAGCTATGGCTACACCTTC. This gives the protein CASSLLGQGSYGYTF.

The chain links TRBV7-8 to TRBJ1-5; D possibly corresponds to TRBD1 (6 bases). V was pared by 3 bases and J by 1 base, with 13 bases between. This CDR3 comprises 16 residues. The germline CDR1 and CDR2 sequences are SGHVS and FQNEAQ. The DNA of the CDR3 is TGTGCCAGCAGCTTTACAGGGTCAGGGAGCAATCAGCCCCAGCATTTT. Its protein is CASSFTGSGSNQPQHF.

CDR3 sequence (DNA): TGTGCCAGTAGTAGGGCCCGGAACACCGGGGAGCTGTTTTTT. Protein product: CASSRARNTGELFF. The rearrangement joins TRBV19 to TRBJ2-2; D is uncertain. V lost 4 bases and J lost 1, with 7 bases in between. The germline V gene encodes CDR1 LNHDA and CDR2 SQIVND (reference sequence). The CDR3 covers 14 residues. The variable domain in full, with the rest retrieved from reference TRBV19 and TRBJ2-2, is DGGITQSPKYLFRKEGQNVTLSCEQNLNHDAMYWYRQDPGQGLRLIYYSQIVNDFQKGDIAEGYSVSREKKESFPLTVTSAQKNPTAFYLCASSRARNTGELFFGEGSRLTVL.

The rearrangement uses TRBV7-2 and TRBJ2-1, with 8 nucleotides matching TRBD1. There are 15 residues in the CDR3. CDR1 is SGHTA and CDR2 is FQGNSA in the germline V gene. Losses at the gene ends were 4 bases for V and 3 bases for J; bases not matched to a gene: 5. The CDR3 loop reads CASSSTGARYNEQFF. The CDR3 DNA sequence: TGTGCCAGCAGCTCGACAGGGGCTCGCTACAATGAGCAGTTCTTC.

The V and J genes are TRBV19 and TRBJ2-7; the D gene is possibly TRBD1 (6 bases). The germline V gene encodes CDR1 LNHDA and CDR2 SQIVND (reference sequence). The V end lost 4 bases, the J end lost 2 bases, and 15 bases lay between the germline ends. The length of the CDR3 is 15 residues. The CDR3 bases are TGTGCCAGTAGTAATCCGGGACAACCTACCTACGAGCAGTACTTC. Translating gives CASSNPGQPTYEQYF.

The chain has TRBV4-3 and TRBJ2-7; 8 bases map to TRBD2. The CDR3 contains 15 residues. Germline CDR1 reads LGHNA; CDR2 reads YSLEER. The trim removed 0 bases at V and 3 bases at J, leaving 4 bases unmatched. This chain's CDR3 is CASSQDTSGHYEQYF. The DNA for the CDR3 is TGCGCCAGCAGCCAAGATACTAGCGGACACTACGAGCAGTACTTC.

The rearrangement uses TRBV5-1 and TRBJ2-3; TRBD1 matches at 9 bases. The germline gives CDR1 SGHRS, CDR2 YFSETQ. The CDR3 is 17 amino acids. After removal of 3 bases from V and 5 bases from J, the junction contained 13 bases not matched to a gene. CDR3 DNA sequence: TGCGCCAGCAGCTCCAACCCGGGACAGGGACTTCTAGATACGCAGTATTTT. Encoded protein: CASSSNPGQGLLDTQYF. The complete variable domain, with remaining parts taken from reference TRBV5-1 and TRBJ2-3, reads KAGVTQTPRYLIKTRGQQVTLSCSPISGHRSVSWYQQTPGQGLQFLFEYFSETQRNKGNFPGRFSGRQFSNSRSEMNVSTLELGDSALYLCASSSNPGQGLLDTQYFGPGTRLTVL.